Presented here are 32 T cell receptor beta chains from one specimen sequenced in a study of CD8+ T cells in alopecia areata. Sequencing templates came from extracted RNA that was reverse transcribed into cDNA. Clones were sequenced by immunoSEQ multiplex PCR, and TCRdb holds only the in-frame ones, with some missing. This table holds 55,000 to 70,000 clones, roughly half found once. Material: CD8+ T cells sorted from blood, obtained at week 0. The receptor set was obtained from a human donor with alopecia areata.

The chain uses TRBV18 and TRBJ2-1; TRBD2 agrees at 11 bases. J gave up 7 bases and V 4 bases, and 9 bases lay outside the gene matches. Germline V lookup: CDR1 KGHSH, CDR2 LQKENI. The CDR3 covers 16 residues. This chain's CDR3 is CASSHVLAGEGNEQFF. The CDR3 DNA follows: TGTGCCAGCTCACACGTACTAGCGGGAGAGGGTAATGAGCAGTTCTTC.

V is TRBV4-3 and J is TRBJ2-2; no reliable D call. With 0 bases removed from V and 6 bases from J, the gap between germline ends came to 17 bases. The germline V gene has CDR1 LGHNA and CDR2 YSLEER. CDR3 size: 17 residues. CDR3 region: CASSQDRRLVDPGELFF. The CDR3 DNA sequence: TGCGCCAGCAGCCAAGATCGGCGTTTAGTGGATCCCGGGGAGCTGTTTTTT.

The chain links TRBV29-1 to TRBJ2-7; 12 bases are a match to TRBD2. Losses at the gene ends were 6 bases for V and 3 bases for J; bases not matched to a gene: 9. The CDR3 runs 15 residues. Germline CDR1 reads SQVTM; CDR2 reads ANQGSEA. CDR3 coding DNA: TGCAGCGTAGCACCTTCTAGCGGGAGGGTCTACGAGCAGTACTTC. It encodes CSVAPSSGRVYEQYF.

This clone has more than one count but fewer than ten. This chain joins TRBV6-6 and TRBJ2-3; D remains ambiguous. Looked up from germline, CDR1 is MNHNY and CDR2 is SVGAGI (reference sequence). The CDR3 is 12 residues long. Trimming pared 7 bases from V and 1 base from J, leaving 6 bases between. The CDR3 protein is CASTVGTDTQYF. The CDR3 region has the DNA TGTGCCAGCACCGTCGGCACAGATACGCAGTATTTT.

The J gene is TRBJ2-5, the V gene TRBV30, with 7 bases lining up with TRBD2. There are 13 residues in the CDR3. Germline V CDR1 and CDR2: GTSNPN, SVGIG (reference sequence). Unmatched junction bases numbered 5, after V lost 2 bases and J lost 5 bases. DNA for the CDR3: TGTGCCTGGAGTAGCGGGATAATGGAGACCCAGTACTTC. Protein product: CAWSSGIMETQYF.

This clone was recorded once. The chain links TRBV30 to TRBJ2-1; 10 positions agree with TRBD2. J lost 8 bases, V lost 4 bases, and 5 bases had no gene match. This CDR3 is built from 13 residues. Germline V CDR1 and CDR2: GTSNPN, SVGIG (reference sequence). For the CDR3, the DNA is TGTGCCTGGACTAGCGGGAGTAGCGATGAGCAGTTCTTC. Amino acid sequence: CAWTSGSSDEQFF. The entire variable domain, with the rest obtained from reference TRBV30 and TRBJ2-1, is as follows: SQTIHQWPATLVQPVGSPLSLECTVEGTSNPNLYWYRQAAGRGLQLLFYSVGIGQISSEVPQNLSASRPQDRQFILSSKKLLLSDSGFYLCAWTSGSSDEQFFGPGTRLTVL.

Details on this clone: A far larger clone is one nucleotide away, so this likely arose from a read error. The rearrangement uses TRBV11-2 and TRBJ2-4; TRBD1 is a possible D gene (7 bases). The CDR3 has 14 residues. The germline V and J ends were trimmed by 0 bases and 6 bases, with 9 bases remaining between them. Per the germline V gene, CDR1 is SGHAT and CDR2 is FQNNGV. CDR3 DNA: TGTGCCAGCAGCTTAGACCAGGGGGGAAACATTCAGTACTTC. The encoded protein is CASSLDQGGNIQYF.

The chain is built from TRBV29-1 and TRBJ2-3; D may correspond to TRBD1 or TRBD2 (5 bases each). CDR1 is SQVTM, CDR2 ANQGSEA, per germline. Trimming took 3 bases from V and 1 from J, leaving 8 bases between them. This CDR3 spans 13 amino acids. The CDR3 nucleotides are TGCAGCGTTGATAGGGACGGCACAGATACGCAGTATTTT. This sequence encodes CSVDRDGTDTQYF.

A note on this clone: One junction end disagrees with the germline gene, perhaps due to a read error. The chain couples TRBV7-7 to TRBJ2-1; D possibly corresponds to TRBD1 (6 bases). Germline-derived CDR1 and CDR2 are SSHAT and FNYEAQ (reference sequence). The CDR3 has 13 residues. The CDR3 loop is CASSLAGANEQFF. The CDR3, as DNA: TGTGCTAGCAGCTTAGCAGGGGCCAATGAGCAGTTCTTC. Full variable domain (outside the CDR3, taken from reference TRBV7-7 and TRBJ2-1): GAGVSQSPRYKVTKRGQDVTLRCDPISSHATLYWYQQALGQGPEFLTYFNYEAQPDKSGLPSDRFSAERPEGSISTLTIQRTEQRDSAMYRCASSLAGANEQFFGPGTRLTVL.

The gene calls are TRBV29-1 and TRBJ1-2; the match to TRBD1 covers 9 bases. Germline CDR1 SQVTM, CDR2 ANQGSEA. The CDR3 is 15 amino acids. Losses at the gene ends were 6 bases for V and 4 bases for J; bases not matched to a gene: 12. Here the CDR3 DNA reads TGCAGCGTGGTCGAAGGCGGGACAGGGAGCTATGGCTACACCTTC. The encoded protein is CSVVEGGTGSYGYTF.

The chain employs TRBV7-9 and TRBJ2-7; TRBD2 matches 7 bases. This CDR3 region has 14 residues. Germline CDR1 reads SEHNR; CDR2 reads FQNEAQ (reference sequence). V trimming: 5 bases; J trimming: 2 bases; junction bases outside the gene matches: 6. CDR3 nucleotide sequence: TGTGCCAGCAGCCTTAGCGGGCGGCCCTACGAGCAGTACTTC. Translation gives CASSLSGRPYEQYF.

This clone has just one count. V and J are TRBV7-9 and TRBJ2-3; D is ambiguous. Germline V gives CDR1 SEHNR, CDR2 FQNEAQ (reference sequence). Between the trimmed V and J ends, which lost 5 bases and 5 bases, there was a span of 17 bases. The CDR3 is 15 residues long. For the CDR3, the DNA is TGTGCCAGCAGCCCCCCGGACCCCGAGGAAGATACGCAGTATTTT. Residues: CASSPPDPEEDTQYF.

CDR3 nucleotides: TGTGCCAGCAGCTCCCCGGGATCAGGTGAAAAACTGTTTTTT. Residues: CASSSPGSGEKLFF. The chain links TRBV7-9 to TRBJ1-4; no clear D gene. Germline V gene lookup returns CDR1 SEHNR and CDR2 FQNEAQ (reference sequence). Trimming pared 4 bases from V and 7 bases from J, leaving 13 bases between. CDR3 length equals 14 residues.

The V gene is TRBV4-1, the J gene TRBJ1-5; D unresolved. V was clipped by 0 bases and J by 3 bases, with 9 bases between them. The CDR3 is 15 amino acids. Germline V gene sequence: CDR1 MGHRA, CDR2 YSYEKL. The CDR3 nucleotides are TGCGCCAGCAGCCAAGATCGCAGTTCCAATCAGCCCCAGCATTTT. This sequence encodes CASSQDRSSNQPQHF.

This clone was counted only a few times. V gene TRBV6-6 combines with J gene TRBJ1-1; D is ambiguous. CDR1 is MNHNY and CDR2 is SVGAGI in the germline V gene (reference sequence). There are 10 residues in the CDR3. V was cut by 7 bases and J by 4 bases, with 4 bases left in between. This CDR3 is CASISTEAFF. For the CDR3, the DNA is TGTGCCAGCATCTCCACTGAAGCTTTCTTT.

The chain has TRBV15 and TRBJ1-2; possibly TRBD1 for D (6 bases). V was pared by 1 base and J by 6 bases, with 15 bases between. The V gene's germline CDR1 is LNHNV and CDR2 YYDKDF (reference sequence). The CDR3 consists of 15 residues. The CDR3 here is CATSRVGGAIDGYTF. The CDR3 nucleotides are TGTGCCACCAGCAGAGTTGGGGGGGCGATAGATGGCTACACCTTC.

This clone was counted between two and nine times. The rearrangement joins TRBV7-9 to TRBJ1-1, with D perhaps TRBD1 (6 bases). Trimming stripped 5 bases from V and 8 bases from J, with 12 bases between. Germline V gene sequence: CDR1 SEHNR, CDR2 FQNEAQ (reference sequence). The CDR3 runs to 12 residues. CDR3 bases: TGTGCCAGCAGCCTTGGGACATCGGAAGCTTTCTTT. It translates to CASSLGTSEAFF.

In DNA form, the CDR3 reads TGTGCCAGCAGGAGGAGGAACTACGAGCAGTACTTC. Amino acid sequence: CASRRRNYEQYF. This chain uses TRBV28 with TRBJ2-7; D may be TRBD2 (5 bases). This CDR3 comprises 12 residues. V was trimmed by 6 bases and J by 3 bases, leaving 9 bases between them. The germline gives CDR1 MDHEN, CDR2 SYDVKM.

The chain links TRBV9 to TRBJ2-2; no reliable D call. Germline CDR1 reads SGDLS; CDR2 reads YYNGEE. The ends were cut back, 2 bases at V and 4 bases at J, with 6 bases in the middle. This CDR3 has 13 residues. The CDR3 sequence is CASSVSVTGELFF. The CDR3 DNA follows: TGTGCCAGCAGCGTCAGCGTCACCGGGGAGCTGTTTTTT. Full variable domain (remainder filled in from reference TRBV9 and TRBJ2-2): DSGVTQTPKHLITATGQRVTLRCSPRSGDLSVYWYQQSLDQGLQFLIQYYNGEERAKGNILERFSAQQFPDLHSELNLSSLELGDSALYFCASSVSVTGELFFGEGSRLTVL.

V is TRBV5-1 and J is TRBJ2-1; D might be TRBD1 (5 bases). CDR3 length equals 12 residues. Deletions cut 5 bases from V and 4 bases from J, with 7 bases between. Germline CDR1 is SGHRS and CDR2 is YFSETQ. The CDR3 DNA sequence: TGCGCCAGCAGACAGGTTTACAATGAGCAGTTCTTC. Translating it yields CASRQVYNEQFF.

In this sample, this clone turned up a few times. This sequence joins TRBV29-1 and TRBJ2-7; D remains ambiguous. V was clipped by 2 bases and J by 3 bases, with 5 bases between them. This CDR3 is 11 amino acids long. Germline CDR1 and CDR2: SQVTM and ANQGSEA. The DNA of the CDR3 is TGCAGCGTTGAAAGCAACTACGAGCAGTACTTC. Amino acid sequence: CSVESNYEQYF.

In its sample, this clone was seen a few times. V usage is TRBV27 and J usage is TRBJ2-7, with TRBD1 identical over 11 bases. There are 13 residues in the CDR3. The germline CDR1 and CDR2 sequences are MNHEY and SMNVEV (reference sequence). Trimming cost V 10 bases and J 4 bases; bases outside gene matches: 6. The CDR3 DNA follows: TGTGCCACCCAGGACAGGGGGCGATACGAGCAGTACTTC. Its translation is CATQDRGRYEQYF.

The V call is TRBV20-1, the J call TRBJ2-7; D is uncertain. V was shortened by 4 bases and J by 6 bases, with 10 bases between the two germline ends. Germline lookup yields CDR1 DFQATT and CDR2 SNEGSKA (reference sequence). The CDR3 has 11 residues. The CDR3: CSAIDRGEQYF. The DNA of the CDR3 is TGCAGTGCTATAGACCGAGGCGAGCAGTACTTC.

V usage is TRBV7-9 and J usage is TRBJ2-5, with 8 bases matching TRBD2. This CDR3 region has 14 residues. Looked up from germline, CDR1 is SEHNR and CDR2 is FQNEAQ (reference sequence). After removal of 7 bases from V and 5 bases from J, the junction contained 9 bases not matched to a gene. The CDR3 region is CASMDSGVGETQYF. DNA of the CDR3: TGTGCCAGCATGGATAGCGGGGTCGGGGAGACCCAGTACTTC.

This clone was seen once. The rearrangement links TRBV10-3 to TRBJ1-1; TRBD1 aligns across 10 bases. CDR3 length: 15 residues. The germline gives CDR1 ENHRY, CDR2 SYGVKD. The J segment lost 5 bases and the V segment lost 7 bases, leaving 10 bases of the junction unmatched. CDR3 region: CAITGTGEARTEAFF. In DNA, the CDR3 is TGTGCCATCACCGGGACAGGGGAAGCAAGAACTGAAGCTTTCTTT.

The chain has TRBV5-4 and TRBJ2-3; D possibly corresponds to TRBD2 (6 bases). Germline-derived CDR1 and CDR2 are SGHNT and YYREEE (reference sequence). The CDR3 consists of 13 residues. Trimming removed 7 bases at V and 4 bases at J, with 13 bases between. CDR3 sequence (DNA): TGTGCCAGCGGAGGGAGCAGGGCAGATACGCAGTATTTT. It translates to CASGGSRADTQYF. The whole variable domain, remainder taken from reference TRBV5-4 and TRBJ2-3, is ETGVTQSPTHLIKTRGQQVTLRCSSQSGHNTVSWYQQALGQGPQFIFQYYREEENGRGNFPPRFSGLQFPNYSSELNVNALELDDSALYLCASGGSRADTQYFGPGTRLTVL.

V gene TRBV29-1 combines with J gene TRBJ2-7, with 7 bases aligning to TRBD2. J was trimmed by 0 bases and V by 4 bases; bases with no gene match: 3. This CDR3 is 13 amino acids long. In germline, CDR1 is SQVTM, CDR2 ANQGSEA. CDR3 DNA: TGCAGCGTTGTAACTAGCGTCTCCTACGAGCAGTACTTC. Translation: CSVVTSVSYEQYF.

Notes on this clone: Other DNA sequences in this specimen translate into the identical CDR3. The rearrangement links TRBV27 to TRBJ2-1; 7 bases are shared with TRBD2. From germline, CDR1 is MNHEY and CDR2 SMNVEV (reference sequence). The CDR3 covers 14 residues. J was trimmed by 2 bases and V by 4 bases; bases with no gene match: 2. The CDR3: CASSWGGPYNEQFF. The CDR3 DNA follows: TGTGCCAGCAGTTGGGGGGGTCCCTACAATGAGCAGTTCTTC.

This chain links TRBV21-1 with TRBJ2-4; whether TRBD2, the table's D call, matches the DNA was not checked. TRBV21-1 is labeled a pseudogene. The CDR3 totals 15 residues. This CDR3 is CASSKVEKAKNIQYF. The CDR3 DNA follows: TGTGCCAGCAGCAAAGTTGAGAAAGCCAAAAACATTCAGTACTTC.

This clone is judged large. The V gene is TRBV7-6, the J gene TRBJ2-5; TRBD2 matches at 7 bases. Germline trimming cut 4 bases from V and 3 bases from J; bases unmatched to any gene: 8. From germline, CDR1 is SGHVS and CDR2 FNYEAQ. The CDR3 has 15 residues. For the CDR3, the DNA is TGTGCCAGCAGCTCAAGTACTGGGACTAAAGAGACCCAGTACTTC. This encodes CASSSSTGTKETQYF.

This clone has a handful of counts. The CDR3 coding sequence is TGTGCCTGGAGGACGGGGACCGGGGAGCTGTTTTTT. This translates into CAWRTGTGELFF. This chain connects TRBV30 to TRBJ2-2; TRBD2 is a possible D gene (5 bases). The CDR3 consists of 12 residues. Germline V gene data show CDR1 as GTSNPN and CDR2 as SVGIG (reference sequence). V shed 3 bases and J shed 5 bases, with 7 bases lying between them.

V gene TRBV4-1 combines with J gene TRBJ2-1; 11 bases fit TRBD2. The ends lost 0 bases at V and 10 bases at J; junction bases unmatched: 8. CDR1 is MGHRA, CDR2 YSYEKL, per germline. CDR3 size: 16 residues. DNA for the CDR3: TGCGCCAGCAGCCAAGAGGCGACTAGCGGGATCACGGAGCAGTTCTTC. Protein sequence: CASSQEATSGITEQFF.